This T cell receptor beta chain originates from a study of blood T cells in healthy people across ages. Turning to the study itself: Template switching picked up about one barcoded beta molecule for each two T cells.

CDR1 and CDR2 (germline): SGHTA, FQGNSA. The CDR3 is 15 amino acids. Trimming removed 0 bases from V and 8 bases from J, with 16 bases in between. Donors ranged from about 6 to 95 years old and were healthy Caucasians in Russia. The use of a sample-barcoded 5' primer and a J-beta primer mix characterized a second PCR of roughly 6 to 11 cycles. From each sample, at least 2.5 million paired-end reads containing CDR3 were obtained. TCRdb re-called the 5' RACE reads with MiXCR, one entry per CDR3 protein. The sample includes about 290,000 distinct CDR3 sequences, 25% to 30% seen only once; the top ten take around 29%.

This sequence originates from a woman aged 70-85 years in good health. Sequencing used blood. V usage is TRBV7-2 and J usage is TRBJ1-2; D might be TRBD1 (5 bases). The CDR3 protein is CASSLARPFSGGYTF. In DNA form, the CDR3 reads TGTGCCAGCAGCTTAGCGAGGCCATTCTCAGGGGGCTACACCTTC. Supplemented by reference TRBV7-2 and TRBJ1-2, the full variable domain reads GAGVSQSPSNKVTEKGKDVELRCDPISGHTALYWYRQSLGQGLEFLIYFQGNSAPDKSGLPSDRFSAERTGGSVSTLTIQRTQQEDSAVYLCASSLARPFSGGYTFGSGTRLTVV.